The entry below gives a single TCR beta chain sequence along with its context. The sample is drawn from a study of siplizumab effects on memory and regulatory T cells. With V trimmed by 4 bases and J by 0 bases, 3 bases remained unmatched. Germline lookup yields CDR1 LGHNA and CDR2 YNFKEQ. The CDR3 runs 15 residues. Only in-frame clones appear in the TCRdb table, and some are missing; sequencing was by immunoSEQ multiplex PCR. The sample includes approximately 75,000 clones, 93% seen only once; the top ten take about 5%. The chain employs TRBV4-2 and TRBJ1-2, with 9 nucleotides matching TRBD1. This clonotype was obtained from a human donor in good health. Sequencing was done on a sample of CD8+ T cells sorted from blood. The CDR3 coding sequence is TGTGCCAGCAGCCTTACAGGGGGCGCTAACTATGGCTACACCTTC. Translating it yields CASSLTGGANYGYTF.